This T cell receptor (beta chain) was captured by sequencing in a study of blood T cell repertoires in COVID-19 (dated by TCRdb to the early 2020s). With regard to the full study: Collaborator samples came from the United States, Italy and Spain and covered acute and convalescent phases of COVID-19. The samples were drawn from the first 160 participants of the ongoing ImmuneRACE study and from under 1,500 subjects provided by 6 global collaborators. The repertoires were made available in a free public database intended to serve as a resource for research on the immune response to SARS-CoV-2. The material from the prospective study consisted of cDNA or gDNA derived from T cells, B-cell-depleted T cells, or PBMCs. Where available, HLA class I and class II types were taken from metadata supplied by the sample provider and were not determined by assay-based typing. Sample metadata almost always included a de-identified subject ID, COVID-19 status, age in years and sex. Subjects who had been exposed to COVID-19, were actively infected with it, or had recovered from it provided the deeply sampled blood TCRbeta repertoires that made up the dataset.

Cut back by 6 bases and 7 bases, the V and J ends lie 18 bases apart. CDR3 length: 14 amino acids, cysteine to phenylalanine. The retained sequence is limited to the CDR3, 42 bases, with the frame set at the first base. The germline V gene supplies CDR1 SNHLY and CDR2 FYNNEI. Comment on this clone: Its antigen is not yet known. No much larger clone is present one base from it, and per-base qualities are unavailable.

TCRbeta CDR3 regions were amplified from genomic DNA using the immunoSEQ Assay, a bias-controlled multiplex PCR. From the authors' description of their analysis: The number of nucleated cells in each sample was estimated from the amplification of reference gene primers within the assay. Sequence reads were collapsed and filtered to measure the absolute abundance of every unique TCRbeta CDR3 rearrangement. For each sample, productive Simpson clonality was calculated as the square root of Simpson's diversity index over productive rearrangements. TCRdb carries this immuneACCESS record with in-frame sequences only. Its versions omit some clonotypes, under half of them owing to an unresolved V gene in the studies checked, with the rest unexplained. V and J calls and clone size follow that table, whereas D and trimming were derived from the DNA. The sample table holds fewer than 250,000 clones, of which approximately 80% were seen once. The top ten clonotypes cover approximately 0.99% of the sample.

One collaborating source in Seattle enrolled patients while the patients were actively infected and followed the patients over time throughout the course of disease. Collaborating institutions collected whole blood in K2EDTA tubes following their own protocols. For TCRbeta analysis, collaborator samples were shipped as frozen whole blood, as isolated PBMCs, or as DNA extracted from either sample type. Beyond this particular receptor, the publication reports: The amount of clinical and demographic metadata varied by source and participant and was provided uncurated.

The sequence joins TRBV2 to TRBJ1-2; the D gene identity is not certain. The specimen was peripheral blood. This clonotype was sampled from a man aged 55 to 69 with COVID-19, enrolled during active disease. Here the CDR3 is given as CASSQTSKEGGYTF. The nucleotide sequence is TGTGCCAGCAGCCAAACCTCGAAGGAGGGTGGCTACACCTTC. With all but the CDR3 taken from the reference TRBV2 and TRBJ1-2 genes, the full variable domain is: EPEVTQTPSHQVTQMGQEVILRCVPISNHLYFYWYRQILGQKVEFLVSFYNNEISEKSEIFDDQFSVERPDGSNFTLKIRSTKLEDSAMYFCASSQTSKEGGYTFGSGTRLTVV.